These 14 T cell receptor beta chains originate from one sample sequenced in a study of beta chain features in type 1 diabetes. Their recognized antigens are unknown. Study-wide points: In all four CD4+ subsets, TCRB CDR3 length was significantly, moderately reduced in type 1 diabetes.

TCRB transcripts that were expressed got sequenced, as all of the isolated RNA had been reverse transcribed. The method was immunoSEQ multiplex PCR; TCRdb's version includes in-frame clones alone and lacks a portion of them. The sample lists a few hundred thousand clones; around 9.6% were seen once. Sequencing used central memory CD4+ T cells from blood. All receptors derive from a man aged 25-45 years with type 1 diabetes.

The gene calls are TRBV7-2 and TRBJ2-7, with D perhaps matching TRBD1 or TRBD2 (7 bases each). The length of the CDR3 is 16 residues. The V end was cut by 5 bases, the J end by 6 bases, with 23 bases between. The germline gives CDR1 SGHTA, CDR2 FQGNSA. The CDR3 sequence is CASSPQGGGVYGEQYF. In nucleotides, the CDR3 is TGTGCCAGCAGCCCCCAGGGGGGAGGGGTCTATGGCGAGCAGTACTTC.

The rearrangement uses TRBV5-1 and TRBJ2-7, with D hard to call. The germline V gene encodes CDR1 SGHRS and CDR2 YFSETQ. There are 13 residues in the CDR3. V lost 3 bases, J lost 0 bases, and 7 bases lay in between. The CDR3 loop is CASSSSNSYEQYF. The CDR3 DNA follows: TGCGCCAGCAGCTCCTCGAACTCCTACGAGCAGTACTTC.

The CDR3: CASSYIADEKLFF. The DNA for the CDR3 is TGTGCCAGCAGTTACATAGCGGATGAAAAACTGTTTTTT. V and J are TRBV6-5 and TRBJ1-4; D is unresolved. Trimming took 2 bases from V and 6 from J, leaving 7 bases between them. The CDR3 has 13 amino acids. Germline-derived CDR1 and CDR2 are MNHEY and SVGAGI.

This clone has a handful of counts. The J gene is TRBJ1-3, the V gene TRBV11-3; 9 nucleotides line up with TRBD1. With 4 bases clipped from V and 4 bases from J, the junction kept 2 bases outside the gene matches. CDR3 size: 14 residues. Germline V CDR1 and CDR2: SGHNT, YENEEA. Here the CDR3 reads CASSSGTGGNTIYF. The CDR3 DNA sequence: TGTGCCAGCAGCTCCGGGACAGGGGGAAACACCATATATTTT. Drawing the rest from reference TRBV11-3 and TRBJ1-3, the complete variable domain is EAGVVQSPRYKIIEKKQPVAFWCNPISGHNTLYWYLQNLGQGPELLIRYENEEAVDDSQLPKDRFSAERLKGVDSTLKIQPAELGDSAVYLCASSSGTGGNTIYFGEGSWLTVV.

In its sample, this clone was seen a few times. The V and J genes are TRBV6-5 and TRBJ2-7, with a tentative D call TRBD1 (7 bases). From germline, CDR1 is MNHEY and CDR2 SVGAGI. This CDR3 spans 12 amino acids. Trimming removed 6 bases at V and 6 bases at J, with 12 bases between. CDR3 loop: CASRTRGLEQYF. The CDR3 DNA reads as TGTGCCAGCAGGACTAGGGGGCTCGAGCAGTACTTC.

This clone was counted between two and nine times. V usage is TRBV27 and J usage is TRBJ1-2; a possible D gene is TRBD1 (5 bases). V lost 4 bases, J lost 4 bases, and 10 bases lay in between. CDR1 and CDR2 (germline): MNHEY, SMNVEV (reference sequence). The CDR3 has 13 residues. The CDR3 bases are TGTGCCAGCAGTTCCAGGGCTCTCTATGGCTACACCTTC. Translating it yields CASSSRALYGYTF.

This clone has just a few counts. This CDR3 is CASSVQGSTGELFF. The CDR3 nucleotides are TGTGCCAGCAGCGTACAGGGATCGACCGGGGAGCTGTTTTTT. V gene TRBV9 combines with J gene TRBJ2-2; D possibly corresponds to TRBD1 (5 bases). Per germline, CDR1 SGDLS and CDR2 YYNGEE. The CDR3 runs 14 residues. Trimming left V 1 base short and J 5 bases short, with 9 bases between. Together with reference TRBV9 and TRBJ2-2, the CDR3 gives the full variable domain: DSGVTQTPKHLITATGQRVTLRCSPRSGDLSVYWYQQSLDQGLQFLIQYYNGEERAKGNILERFSAQQFPDLHSELNLSSLELGDSALYFCASSVQGSTGELFFGEGSRLTVL.

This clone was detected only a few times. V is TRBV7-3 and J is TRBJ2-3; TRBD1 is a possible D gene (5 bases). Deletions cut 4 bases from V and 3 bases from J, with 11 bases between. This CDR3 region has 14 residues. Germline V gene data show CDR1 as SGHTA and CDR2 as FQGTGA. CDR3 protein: CASSSLRQTDTQYF. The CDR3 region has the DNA TGTGCCAGCAGCTCCCTCCGACAGACAGATACGCAGTATTTT.

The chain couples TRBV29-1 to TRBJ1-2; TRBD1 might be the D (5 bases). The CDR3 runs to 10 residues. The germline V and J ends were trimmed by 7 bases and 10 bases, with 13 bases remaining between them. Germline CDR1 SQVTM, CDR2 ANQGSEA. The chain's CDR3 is CSAGTADYTF. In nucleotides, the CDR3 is TGCAGCGCCGGGACGGCCGACTACACCTTC.

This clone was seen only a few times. The CDR3 DNA follows: TGCAGCGTAGCTAAAGGTCTGCGAAATTACGAGCAGTACTTC. Translating it yields CSVAKGLRNYEQYF. V gene TRBV29-1 combines with J gene TRBJ2-7; no clear D gene. The CDR3 runs 14 residues. Between the trimmed V and J ends, which lost 6 bases and 4 bases, there was a span of 19 bases. Germline V CDR1 and CDR2: SQVTM, ANQGSEA.

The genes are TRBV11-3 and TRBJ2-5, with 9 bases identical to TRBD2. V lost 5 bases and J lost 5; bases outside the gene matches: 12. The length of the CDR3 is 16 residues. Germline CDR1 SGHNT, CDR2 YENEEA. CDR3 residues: CASSLGVAGEYETQYF. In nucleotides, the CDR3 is TGTGCCAGCAGCCTCGGCGTAGCGGGAGAATATGAGACCCAGTACTTC. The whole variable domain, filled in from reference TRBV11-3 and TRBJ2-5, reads EAGVVQSPRYKIIEKKQPVAFWCNPISGHNTLYWYLQNLGQGPELLIRYENEEAVDDSQLPKDRFSAERLKGVDSTLKIQPAELGDSAVYLCASSLGVAGEYETQYFGPGTRLLVL.

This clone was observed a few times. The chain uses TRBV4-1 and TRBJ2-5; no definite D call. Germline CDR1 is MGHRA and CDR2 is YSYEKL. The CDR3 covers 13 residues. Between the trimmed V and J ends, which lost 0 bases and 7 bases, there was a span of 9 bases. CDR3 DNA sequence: TGCGCCAGCAGCCAAGAGATACCATCGACCCAGTACTTC. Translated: CASSQEIPSTQYF.

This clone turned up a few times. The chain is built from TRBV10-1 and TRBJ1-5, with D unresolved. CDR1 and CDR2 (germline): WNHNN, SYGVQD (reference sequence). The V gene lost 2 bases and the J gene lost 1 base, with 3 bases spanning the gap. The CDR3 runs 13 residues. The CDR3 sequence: CASSETSNQPQHF. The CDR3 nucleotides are TGCGCCAGCAGTGAGACGAGCAATCAGCCCCAGCATTTT.

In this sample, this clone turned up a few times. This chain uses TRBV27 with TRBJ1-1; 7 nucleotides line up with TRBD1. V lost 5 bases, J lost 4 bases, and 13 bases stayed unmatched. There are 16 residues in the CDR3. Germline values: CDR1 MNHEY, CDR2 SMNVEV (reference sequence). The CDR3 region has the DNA TGTGCCAGCAGTGTGGACAGGAGTTGGGTGAGCACTGAAGCTTTCTTT. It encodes CASSVDRSWVSTEAFF.